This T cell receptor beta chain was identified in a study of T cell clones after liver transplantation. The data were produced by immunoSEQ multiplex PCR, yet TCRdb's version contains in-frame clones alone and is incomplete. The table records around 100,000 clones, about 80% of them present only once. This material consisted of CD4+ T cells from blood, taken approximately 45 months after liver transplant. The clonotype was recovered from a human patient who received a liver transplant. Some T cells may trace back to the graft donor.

In DNA form, the CDR3 reads TGCAGCGTTAGGGACAGGGGGCGCGGGGAGACCCAGTACTTC. Its protein is CSVRDRGRGETQYF. This chain uses TRBV29-1 with TRBJ2-5; the match to TRBD1 covers 12 bases. The CDR3 loop spans 14 amino acids. V gave up 5 bases and J gave up 5 bases; unmatched junction bases: 6. Germline V lookup: CDR1 SQVTM, CDR2 ANQGSEA.